The 7 T cell receptor beta chains given below trace back to one sample, sequenced in a study of blood T cell repertoires in COVID-19 (dated by TCRdb to about 2020). Libraries were constructed by the immunoSEQ multiplex PCR assay. The immuneACCESS repertoire file appears here via TCRdb, limited to in-frame rearrangements. These files lack a portion of the clones; in checked studies, under half of the deficit traces to unresolved V genes, and the cause of the others is not known. Present in this sample are about 200,000 clones, 65% to 85% of which were seen just once. Of the sample, 7.9% is held by the ten largest clones. The specimen sequenced was peripheral blood. These receptors came from a woman of 80 years or more with acute or convalescent COVID-19.

V is TRBV10-3 and J is TRBJ1-1; 11 bases agree with TRBD1. Unmatched junction bases numbered 8, after V lost 4 bases and J lost 4 bases. Germline V gene sequence: CDR1 ENHRY, CDR2 SYGVKD. The length of the CDR3 is 16 residues. CDR3 coding DNA: TGTGCCATCAGTGCCCTTCCCGGGACAGGGGGCACTGAAGCTTTCTTT. The encoded protein is CAISALPGTGGTEAFF.

In its sample, this clone was seen once. The genes are TRBV3-1 (or the pseudogene TRBV3-2) and TRBJ2-1; a possible D gene is TRBD2 (5 bases). Germline CDR1 reads LGHDT; CDR2 reads YNNKEL (reference sequence). Deletions cut 5 bases from V and 10 bases from J, with 9 bases between. The CDR3 is made up of 11 amino acids. DNA of the CDR3: TGTGCCAGCAGCGCGGGCCCCGAGCAGTTCTTC. Translating gives CASSAGPEQFF.

The rearrangement joins TRBV19 to TRBJ1-3; maybe TRBD1 (6 bases). This CDR3 is built from 15 residues. Trimming pared 7 bases from V and 2 bases from J, leaving 15 bases between. CDR1 and CDR2 (germline): LNHDA, SQIVND (reference sequence). CDR3 in amino acids: CASTQRGDTGNTIYF. The CDR3 DNA sequence: TGTGCCAGTACCCAGAGAGGGGACACTGGAAACACCATATATTTT.

The chain carries TRBV6-5 and TRBJ2-2, with 11 bases that match TRBD2. The CDR3 has 15 amino acids. J lost 3 bases, V lost 9 bases, and 6 bases had no gene match. CDR1 is MNHEY, CDR2 SVGAGI, per germline. This chain's CDR3 is CARVTSGRYTGELFF. The CDR3 region has the DNA TGTGCCAGGGTAACTAGCGGGAGATACACCGGGGAGCTGTTTTTT.

The chain links TRBV9 to TRBJ2-2; TRBD1 aligns across 9 bases. The trim removed 4 bases at V and 4 bases at J, leaving 5 bases unmatched. The V gene's germline CDR1 is SGDLS and CDR2 YYNGEE. The CDR3 is 15 amino acids. CDR3 in amino acids: CASSKGQGGTGELFF. DNA for the CDR3: TGTGCCAGCAGCAAGGGACAGGGTGGCACCGGGGAGCTGTTTTTT.

The count of this clone is one. This chain links TRBV25-1 with TRBJ1-6, with TRBD1 as a possible D gene (5 bases). The V gene lost 4 bases and the J gene lost 11 bases, with 12 bases spanning the gap. CDR1 MGHDK and CDR2 SYGVNS come from the germline V gene. The CDR3 is 13 amino acids. The CDR3 DNA reads as TGTGCCAGCAGTGGCAGGGCCGGAGCACCCCTCCACTTT. Protein product: CASSGRAGAPLHF.

The gene calls are TRBV12-3 or TRBV12-4 and TRBJ1-2, with D unresolved. The CDR3 is 13 residues long. The germline V and J ends were trimmed by 5 bases and 2 bases, with 9 bases remaining between them. The CDR3 nucleotides read TGTGCCAGCAGTCCCCTTCTGAACTATGGCTACACCTTC. As protein: CASSPLLNYGYTF.